This T cell receptor (beta chain) was identified during a study of cytomegalovirus exposure and HLA in healthy donors. Assay used: immunoSEQ multiplex PCR; TCRdb lists only in-frame clones, some missing. The table has 200,000 to 250,000 clones, 80% to 90% seen once. CDR1 is LGHNA and CDR2 is YSLEER in the germline V gene. V gave up 0 bases and J gave up 1 base, with 13 bases separating them. This CDR3 region has 17 residues. About this clone: Its antigen remains unknown.

Broader study findings: Researchers catalogued 164 TCR beta chains as cytomegalovirus-associated.

This TCR derives from a woman aged 18-30 years in good health and CMV-seronegative. The sequencing input was PBMCs. This rearrangement joins TRBV4-3 to TRBJ1-5, with a possible D match to TRBD1 (5 bases). CDR3 DNA sequence: TGCGCCAGCAGCCAAGACCCCCAGACAGACAGCAATCAGCCCCAGCATTTT. It specifies CASSQDPQTDSNQPQHF.